Included here is one T cell receptor (beta chain) sequence, with context. The antigen is unknown. This sample was taken from a study of shared clonotypes between healthy human individuals. About the study: Per-donor plates numbered three CD4 naive, three CD4 memory, two CD8 naive and one CD8 memory.

Using immunoSEQ multiplex PCR, the repertoire was profiled, and TCRdb retains in-frame clones only, with some absent. Of some 2.3 million clones listed, 80% to 95% are singletons. Trimming cost V 3 bases and J 4 bases; bases outside gene matches: 1. The CDR3 contains 15 residues. Germline V gene lookup returns CDR1 MNHEY and CDR2 SMNVEV (reference sequence). General study findings and limits: Only blood was sampled; tissue repertoires likely differ.

This chain links TRBV27 with TRBJ2-3, with 13 bases aligning to TRBD2. Sequencing input: naive CD4+ T cells from PBMCs. Regarding subset: CD45RA+ positively selected. The origin of this receptor is a man aged 18 to 35 in good health. Some clones in this sample may be carry-over from other donors' samples. CDR3 DNA sequence: TGTGCCAGCAGTTTGGGACTAGCGGGACCAGATACGCAGTATTTT. It translates to CASSLGLAGPDTQYF.